This T cell receptor (beta chain) was sequenced during a study of blood T cell repertoires in COVID-19. The overall study: Samples came from the United States, Italy and Spain, spanning acute and convalescent COVID-19.

Original processing methods: Amplification of reference gene primers was used by the study to estimate nucleated cell counts. This table comes from immunoSEQ multiplex PCR, and its TCRdb copy is limited to in-frame clones, with some not included. V, J and clone size reflect that table, while D and trimming were determined from the DNA. This sample has roughly 160,000 clones; roughly 88% occur once, and the top ten carry about an eighth. This clone was counted only a few times. Participant ages covered about 18 to 90 years across about 25 US areas. Clinical history reported by participants formed the basis on which cohorts were assigned. The sequence came from a woman aged 55-70 years who had recovered from COVID-19. Sequencing used PBMCs or T cells enriched from blood (not recorded which).

The CDR3 DNA sequence: TGTGCCAGCAGCCAGGTGAACAATGAGCAGTTCTTC. As protein: CASSQVNNEQFF. The chain recombines TRBV11-2 with TRBJ2-1; unclear D gene. This CDR3 comprises 12 residues. V shed 5 bases and J shed 5 bases, with 7 bases lying between them. CDR1 is SGHAT, CDR2 FQNNGV, per germline.